Below, 28 T cell receptor beta chains from the same sample are listed, as sequenced in a study of T cells in Graves' hyperthyroidism and ophthalmopathy. RNA transcripts were the template for amplifying TCR beta CDR3 regions. Initially, a first-round RT-PCR of the TCR CDR3 employed the HTBI primer set. In TCRdb, the multiplex PCR reads were re-called with MiXCR into one record per CDR3 protein. The sample contains roughly 300,000 distinct CDR3 sequences, around 25% of which appear only once. Material: blood. The source of these receptors is a man aged 40-49 years with Graves' hyperthyroidism that later progressed to Graves' ophthalmopathy.

This clonotype was recorded many times. This CDR3 reads CARAPGQGDSPLHF. CDR3 nucleotide sequence: TGTGCCAGAGCCCCGGGACAGGGGGATTCACCCCTCCACTTT. The V gene is TRBV2, the J gene TRBJ1-6, with 11 bases matching TRBD1. Per the germline V gene, CDR1 is SNHLY and CDR2 is FYNNEI. This CDR3 contains 14 residues. The V gene end was trimmed by 9 bases and the J gene end by 8 bases; junction bases not matched to a gene: 6.

Many counts were recorded for this clonotype. The chain carries TRBV28 and TRBJ1-6; D is possibly TRBD1 (6 bases). Germline V lookup: CDR1 MDHEN, CDR2 SYDVKM. The V gene lost 0 bases and the J gene lost 7 bases, with 13 bases spanning the gap. This CDR3 region has 16 residues. The CDR3 sequence is CASSLWTTGLNSPLHF. The CDR3 nucleotides read TGTGCCAGCAGTTTATGGACTACAGGGCTGAATTCACCCCTCCACTTT. The variable domain in full, completed from reference TRBV28 and TRBJ1-6, reads DVKVTQSSRYLVKRTGEKVFLECVQDMDHENMFWYRQDPGLGLRLIYFSYDVKMKEKGDIPEGYSVSREKKERFSLILESASTNQTSMYLCASSLWTTGLNSPLHFGNGTRLTVT.

The chain carries TRBV2 and TRBJ2-2; no definite D call. CDR1 is SNHLY, CDR2 FYNNEI, per germline. Trimming took 4 bases from V and 4 from J, leaving 7 bases between them. This CDR3 is 13 amino acids long. This CDR3 is CASSGQITGELFF. CDR3 nucleotide sequence: TGTGCCAGCAGTGGGCAAATCACCGGGGAGCTGTTTTTT.

The chain links TRBV2 to TRBJ1-6; TRBD1 is a possible D gene (5 bases). Deletions cut 2 bases from V and 8 bases from J, with 13 bases between. CDR1 SNHLY and CDR2 FYNNEI come from the germline V gene. CDR3 length equals 15 residues. The CDR3, as DNA: TGTGCCAGCAGTGAACGGGAGGGGTCCCATTCACCCCTCCACTTT. It yields the protein CASSEREGSHSPLHF.

The chain couples TRBV12-3 or TRBV12-4 to TRBJ1-2, with D possibly TRBD1 on 5 matching bases. Between the trimmed V and J ends, which lost 2 bases and 6 bases, there was a span of 7 bases. The CDR3 covers 12 residues. The CDR3 DNA reads as TGTGCCAGCAGTTTATTGGGGGATGGCTACACCTTC. Residues: CASSLLGDGYTF.

This clonotype was picked up many times. The chain recombines TRBV12-3 or TRBV12-4 with TRBJ1-5, with D unclear. V dropped 3 bases and J dropped 5 bases, with 14 bases sitting between them. The CDR3 runs to 15 residues. DNA for the CDR3: TGTGCCAGCAGTTTTGAGGTGAGAGGCTATCAGCCCCAGCATTTT. This sequence encodes CASSFEVRGYQPQHF.

This clonotype was detected ten times or more. The chain joins TRBV5-1 to TRBJ2-2; D uncertain. The CDR3 contains 13 residues. Germline CDR1 and CDR2: SGHRS and YFSETQ. The V end lost 2 bases, the J end lost 6 bases, and 8 bases lay between the germline ends. CDR3 coding DNA: TGCGCCAGCAGCTTAGGGTCCCCCGGGGAGCTGTTTTTT. Translating gives CASSLGSPGELFF.

This clonotype was seen many times. The chain combines TRBV27 with TRBJ2-7; 14 bases are a match to TRBD2. The CDR3 is made up of 22 amino acids. V lost 3 bases, J lost 2 bases, and 21 bases stayed unmatched. The V gene's germline CDR1 is MNHEY and CDR2 SMNVEV (reference sequence). The chain's CDR3 is CASSFRDRGPGLAGARTYEQYF. The CDR3 DNA reads as TGTGCCAGCAGTTTCCGGGACAGAGGACCGGGACTAGCGGGAGCTAGGACCTACGAGCAGTACTTC.

The CDR3 region has the DNA TGTGCCAGCAGGCCGACAGGAGAATACACTGAAGCTTTCTTT. This codes for CASRPTGEYTEAFF. V gene TRBV12-3 or TRBV12-4 combines with J gene TRBJ1-1; TRBD1 might be the D (6 bases). The CDR3 loop spans 14 amino acids. Trimming shortened V by 6 bases and J by 3 bases, and 14 bases separated the two germline ends.

The genes are TRBV12-3 or TRBV12-4 and TRBJ2-1; D is tentatively TRBD1 or TRBD2 (6 bases each). The CDR3 is made up of 12 amino acids. V shed 6 bases and J shed 5 bases, with 8 bases lying between them. CDR3 protein: CASREGDNEQFF. The CDR3 DNA reads TGTGCCAGCAGGGAGGGGGACAATGAGCAGTTCTTC.

In this sample, this clonotype turned up a few times. The rearrangement links TRBV6-7 to TRBJ1-2, with TRBD1 matching over 8 bases. TRBV6-7 is filed as an ORF, its function uncertain. Losses at the gene ends were 7 bases for V and 6 bases for J; bases not matched to a gene: 19. The CDR3 totals 17 residues. CDR3 DNA sequence: TGTGCCAGCAAACCTCCGAGACAGGGGTTCTCTTTAGATGGCTACACCTTC. Residues: CASKPPRQGFSLDGYTF.

V and J are TRBV29-1 and TRBJ2-7, with 7 nucleotides matching TRBD2. The CDR3 is 13 residues long. The germline V gene has CDR1 SQVTM and CDR2 ANQGSEA. Trimming took 5 bases from V and 4 from J; bases not matched to a gene: 8. The CDR3 here is CSVLRLADYEQYF. CDR3 nucleotide sequence: TGCAGCGTTTTAAGGCTAGCGGATTACGAGCAGTACTTC.

This clonotype has a handful of counts. The V gene is TRBV6-4, the J gene TRBJ2-7; maybe TRBD1 (5 bases). The CDR3 has 11 amino acids. CDR1 and CDR2 (germline): MRHNA, SNTAGT. Between the trimmed V and J ends, which lost 7 bases and 5 bases, there was a span of 9 bases. This chain's CDR3 is CASTQGDEQYF. The CDR3 DNA sequence: TGTGCCAGCACCCAAGGGGACGAGCAGTACTTC.

This rearrangement joins TRBV6-5 to TRBJ1-1, with D possibly TRBD1 on 5 matching bases. V was cut by 2 bases and J by 2 bases, with 9 bases left in between. The germline V gene encodes CDR1 MNHEY and CDR2 SVGAGI. CDR3 length: 14 amino acids. The CDR3 DNA is TGTGCCAGCAGTTACACACAGGAAAACACTGAAGCTTTCTTT. Its translation: CASSYTQENTEAFF.

This clonotype was counted at least ten times. The gene calls are TRBV20-1 and TRBJ1-1; D may be TRBD1 (6 bases). This CDR3 has 14 amino acids. Between the trimmed V and J ends, which lost 3 bases and 0 bases, there was a span of 11 bases. Germline CDR1 reads DFQATT; CDR2 reads SNEGSKA (reference sequence). The CDR3 DNA reads as TGCAGTGCTAGGGATCAGGGGCTGAACACTGAAGCTTTCTTT. This gives the protein CSARDQGLNTEAFF.

This clonotype has ten or more counts. This chain uses TRBV28 with TRBJ1-3; D is undetermined. V was pared by 5 bases and J by 0 bases, with 11 bases between. The germline gives CDR1 MDHEN, CDR2 SYDVKM. This CDR3 has 15 residues. In nucleotides, the CDR3 is TGTGCCAGCAGTGTTCGACCTGCCTCTGGAAACACCATATATTTT. Translating it yields CASSVRPASGNTIYF. The full variable domain, in which reference TRBV28 and TRBJ1-3 provide the parts outside the CDR3, is DVKVTQSSRYLVKRTGEKVFLECVQDMDHENMFWYRQDPGLGLRLIYFSYDVKMKEKGDIPEGYSVSREKKERFSLILESASTNQTSMYLCASSVRPASGNTIYFGEGSWLTVV.

This clonotype has a count of ten or more. This chain links TRBV29-1 with TRBJ2-2; weak D call: TRBD1 (5 bases). CDR3 length: 13 residues. Per the germline V gene, CDR1 is SQVTM and CDR2 is ANQGSEA. The V gene lost 2 bases and the J gene lost 4 bases, with 8 bases spanning the gap. CDR3 bases: TGCAGCGTTGAAACAGGCGGCACCGGGGAGCTGTTTTTT. Translated: CSVETGGTGELFF.

This clonotype occurred many times. The chain carries TRBV29-1 and TRBJ2-5; D gene unclear. Germline CDR1 SQVTM, CDR2 ANQGSEA. V lost 4 bases to trimming and J lost 2 bases, with 8 bases between them. The CDR3 has 12 residues. The CDR3: CSVVGKQETQYF. The CDR3 nucleotides are TGCAGCGTTGTGGGAAAACAAGAGACCCAGTACTTC. Using reference TRBV29-1 and TRBJ2-5 for the parts outside the CDR3, the full variable domain is SAVISQKPSRDICQRGTSLTIQCQVDSQVTMMFWYRQQPGQSLTLIATANQGSEATYESGFVIDKFPISRPNLTFSTLTVSNMSPEDSSIYLCSVVGKQETQYFGPGTRLLVL.

The chain combines TRBV28 with TRBJ2-7; D is possibly TRBD2 (5 bases). CDR3 length equals 15 residues. Germline V gives CDR1 MDHEN, CDR2 SYDVKM. The V end was cut by 7 bases, the J end by 2 bases, with 18 bases between. CDR3 in DNA: TGTGCCAGCACGGATCGGGAAAGGTACCCCTACGAGCAGTACTTC. Translated, it gives CASTDRERYPYEQYF.

This clonotype was seen only a few times. V gene TRBV6-2 or TRBV6-3 combines with J gene TRBJ1-2, with 8 bases fitting TRBD1. Germline V gene sequence: CDR1 MNHEY, CDR2 SVGEGT. The CDR3 is 18 amino acids. The junction had 15 bases not matched to a gene; V was cut back by 6 bases and J by 0 bases. Here the CDR3 DNA reads TGTGCCAGCAGCTATGGAGGAGCGAGACAGGGGTCTAACTATGGCTACACCTTC. The encoded protein is CASSYGGARQGSNYGYTF.

This clonotype came up many times. The rearrangement joins TRBV27 to TRBJ1-1, with D possibly matching TRBD1 (5 bases). Deletions cut 5 bases from V and 1 base from J, with 17 bases between. Germline CDR1 and CDR2: MNHEY and SMNVEV (reference sequence). CDR3 length: 16 residues. CDR3 residues: CASSLRPGTENTEAFF. The CDR3 DNA sequence: TGTGCCAGCAGTCTCCGCCCAGGGACCGAGAACACTGAAGCTTTCTTT.

At least ten counts were recorded for this clonotype. V usage is TRBV29-1 and J usage is TRBJ2-6; a possible D gene is TRBD1 (6 bases). Trimming removed 3 bases from V and 0 bases from J, with 12 bases in between. This CDR3 contains 16 residues. Germline V gene data show CDR1 as SQVTM and CDR2 as ANQGSEA. The CDR3 here is CSVEGDTRSGANVLTF. The CDR3 nucleotides are TGCAGCGTTGAGGGGGACACTCGCTCTGGGGCCAACGTCCTGACTTTC.

This rearrangement joins TRBV5-1 to TRBJ2-2; perhaps D is TRBD1 or TRBD2 (5 bases each). Deletions cut 8 bases from V and 0 bases from J, with 14 bases between. Germline-derived CDR1 and CDR2 are SGHRS and YFSETQ. The CDR3 loop spans 15 amino acids. DNA of the CDR3: TGCGCCAGTTTGGCCGGGACGACGAACACCGGGGAGCTGTTTTTT. Its protein product is CASLAGTTNTGELFF.

This clonotype has at least ten counts. The chain is built from TRBV6-5 and TRBJ2-2; D gene uncertain. Germline CDR1 and CDR2: MNHEY and SVGAGI. Trimming removed 8 bases from V and 6 bases from J, with 7 bases in between. The CDR3 covers 11 residues. The CDR3 sequence is CASGVPGELFF. The CDR3 DNA is TGTGCCAGCGGAGTTCCCGGGGAGCTGTTTTTT.

This clonotype was seen ten or more times. The chain is built from TRBV20-1 and TRBJ1-1; perhaps TRBD1 as D (6 bases). V was pared by 2 bases and J by 1 base, with 11 bases between. Germline V gene data show CDR1 as DFQATT and CDR2 as SNEGSKA (reference sequence). The CDR3 has 14 residues. This CDR3 is CSARRGGANTEAFF. The CDR3 DNA reads as TGCAGTGCTAGAAGGGGGGGCGCGAACACTGAAGCTTTCTTT.

The chain has TRBV18 and TRBJ2-7; 8 bases line up with TRBD2. Germline CDR1 is KGHSH and CDR2 is LQKENI. V shed 1 base, J shed 3 bases, and the junction held 2 bases outside the gene matches. The CDR3 sequence is 14 residues long. The CDR3 is CASSPLREGYEQYF. In DNA, the CDR3 is TGTGCCAGCTCACCACTCCGGGAGGGCTACGAGCAGTACTTC. The whole variable domain, filled in from reference TRBV18 and TRBJ2-7, reads NAGVMQNPRHLVRRRGQEARLRCSPMKGHSHVYWYRQLPEEGLKFMVYLQKENIIDESGMPKERFSAEFPKEGPSILRIQQVVRGDSAAYFCASSPLREGYEQYFGPGTRLTVT.

In this sample, this clonotype turned up many times. The chain links TRBV12-3 or TRBV12-4 to TRBJ1-2; 10 positions match TRBD1. The junction had 6 bases not matched to a gene; V was cut back by 5 bases and J by 3 bases. The CDR3 has 15 residues. The CDR3 DNA reads as TGTGCCAGCAGTCCGACAGGGGGCCGCTACTATGGCTACACCTTC. Its translation is CASSPTGGRYYGYTF.

This clonotype was counted many times. The chain has TRBV12-3 or TRBV12-4 and TRBJ1-5, with D maybe TRBD1 (5 bases). CDR3 length equals 12 residues. Trimming pared 5 bases from V and 6 bases from J, leaving 8 bases between. CDR3 sequence reads: CASSKGFQPQHF. CDR3 DNA sequence: TGTGCCAGCAGTAAGGGGTTTCAGCCCCAGCATTTT.